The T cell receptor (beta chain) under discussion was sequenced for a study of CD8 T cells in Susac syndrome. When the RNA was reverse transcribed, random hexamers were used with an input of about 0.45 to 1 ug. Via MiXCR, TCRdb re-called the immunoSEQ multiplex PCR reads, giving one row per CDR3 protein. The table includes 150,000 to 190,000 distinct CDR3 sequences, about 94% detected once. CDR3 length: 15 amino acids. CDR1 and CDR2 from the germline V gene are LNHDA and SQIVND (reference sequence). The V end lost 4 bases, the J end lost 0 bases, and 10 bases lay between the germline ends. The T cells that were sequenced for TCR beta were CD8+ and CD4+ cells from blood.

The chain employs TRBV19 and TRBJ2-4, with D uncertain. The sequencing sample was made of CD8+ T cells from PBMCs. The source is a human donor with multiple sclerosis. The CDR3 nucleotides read TGTGCCAGTAGTAACCAGGTTATAGCCAAAAACATTCAGTACTTC. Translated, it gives CASSNQVIAKNIQYF. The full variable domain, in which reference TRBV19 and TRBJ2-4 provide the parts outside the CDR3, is DGGITQSPKYLFRKEGQNVTLSCEQNLNHDAMYWYRQDPGQGLRLIYYSQIVNDFQKGDIAEGYSVSREKKESFPLTVTSAQKNPTAFYLCASSNQVIAKNIQYFGAGTRLSVL.